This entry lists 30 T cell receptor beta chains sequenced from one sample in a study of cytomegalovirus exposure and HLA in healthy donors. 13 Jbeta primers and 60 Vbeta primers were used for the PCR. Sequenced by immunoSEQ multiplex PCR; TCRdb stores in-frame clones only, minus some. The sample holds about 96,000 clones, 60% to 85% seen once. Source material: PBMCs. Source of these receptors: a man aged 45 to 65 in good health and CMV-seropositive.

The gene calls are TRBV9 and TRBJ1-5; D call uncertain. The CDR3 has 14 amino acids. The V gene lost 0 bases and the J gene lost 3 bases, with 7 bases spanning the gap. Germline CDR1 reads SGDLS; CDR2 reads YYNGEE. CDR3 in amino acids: CASSVGTDNQPQHF. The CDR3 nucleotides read TGTGCCAGCAGCGTAGGAACAGACAATCAGCCCCAGCATTTT. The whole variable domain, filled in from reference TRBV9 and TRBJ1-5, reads DSGVTQTPKHLITATGQRVTLRCSPRSGDLSVYWYQQSLDQGLQFLIQYYNGEERAKGNILERFSAQQFPDLHSELNLSSLELGDSALYFCASSVGTDNQPQHFGDGTRLSIL.

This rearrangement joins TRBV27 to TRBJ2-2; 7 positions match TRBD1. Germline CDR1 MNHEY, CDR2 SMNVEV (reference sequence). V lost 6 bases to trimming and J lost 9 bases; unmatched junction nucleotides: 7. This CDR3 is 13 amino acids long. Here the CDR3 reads CASSEEGARELFF. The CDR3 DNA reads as TGTGCCAGCAGCGAAGAGGGGGCAAGGGAGCTGTTTTTT.

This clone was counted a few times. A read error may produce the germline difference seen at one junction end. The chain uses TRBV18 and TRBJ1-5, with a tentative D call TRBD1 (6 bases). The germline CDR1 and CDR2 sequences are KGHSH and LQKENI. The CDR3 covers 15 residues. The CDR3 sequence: CASSPNMNRAQPQNF. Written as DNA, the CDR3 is TGTGCCAGCTCACCAAATATGAACAGGGCCCAGCCCCAGAATTTT.

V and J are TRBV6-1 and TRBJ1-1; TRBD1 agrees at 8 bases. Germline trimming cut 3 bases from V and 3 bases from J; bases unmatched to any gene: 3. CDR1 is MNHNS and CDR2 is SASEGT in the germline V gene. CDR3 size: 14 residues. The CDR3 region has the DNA TGTGCCAGCAGTGACGGCAGGGGGCACACTGAAGCTTTCTTT. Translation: CASSDGRGHTEAFF.

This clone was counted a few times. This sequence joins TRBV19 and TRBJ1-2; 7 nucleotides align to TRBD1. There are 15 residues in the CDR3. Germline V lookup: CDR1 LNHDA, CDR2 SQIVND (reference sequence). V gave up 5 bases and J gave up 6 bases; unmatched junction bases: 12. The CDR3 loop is CASSPGGPRAHGYTF. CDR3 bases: TGTGCCAGTAGTCCAGGGGGACCCAGAGCCCATGGCTACACCTTC.

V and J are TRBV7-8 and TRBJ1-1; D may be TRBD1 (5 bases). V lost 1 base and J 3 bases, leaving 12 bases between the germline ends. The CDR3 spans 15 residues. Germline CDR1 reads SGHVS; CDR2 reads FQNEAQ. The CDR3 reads CASSLEGREDTEAFF. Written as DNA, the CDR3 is TGTGCCAGCAGCTTAGAGGGGCGCGAGGACACTGAAGCTTTCTTT. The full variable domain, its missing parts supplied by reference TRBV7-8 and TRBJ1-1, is GAGVSQSPRYKVAKRGQDVALRCDPISGHVSLFWYQQALGQGPEFLTYFQNEAQLDKSGLPSDRFFAERPEGSVSTLKIQRTQQEDSAVYLCASSLEGREDTEAFFGQGTRLTVV.

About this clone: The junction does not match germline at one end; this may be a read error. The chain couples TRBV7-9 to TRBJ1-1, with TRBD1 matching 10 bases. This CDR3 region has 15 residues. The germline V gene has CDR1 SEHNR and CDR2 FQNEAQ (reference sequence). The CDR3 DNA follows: TGTTCCAGCAGCTCAGCGGACAGGGGGATGTCTGCGGCTTTCTTT. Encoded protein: CSSSSADRGMSAAFF.

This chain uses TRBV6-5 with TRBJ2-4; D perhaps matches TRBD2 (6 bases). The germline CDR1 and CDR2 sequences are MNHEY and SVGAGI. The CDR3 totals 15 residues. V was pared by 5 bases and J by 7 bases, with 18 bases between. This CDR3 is CASSPPTGLTNIQYF. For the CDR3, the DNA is TGTGCCAGCAGTCCCCCAACGGGACTCACCAACATTCAGTACTTC.

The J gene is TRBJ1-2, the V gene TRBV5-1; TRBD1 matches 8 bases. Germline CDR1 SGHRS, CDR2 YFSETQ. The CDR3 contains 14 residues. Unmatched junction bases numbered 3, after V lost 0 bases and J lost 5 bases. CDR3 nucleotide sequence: TGCGCCAGCAGCTTGGCGGGACAGGCATATGGCTACACCTTC. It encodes CASSLAGQAYGYTF. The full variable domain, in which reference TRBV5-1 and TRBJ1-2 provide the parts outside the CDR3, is KAGVTQTPRYLIKTRGQQVTLSCSPISGHRSVSWYQQTPGQGLQFLFEYFSETQRNKGNFPGRFSGRQFSNSRSEMNVSTLELGDSALYLCASSLAGQAYGYTFGSGTRLTVV.

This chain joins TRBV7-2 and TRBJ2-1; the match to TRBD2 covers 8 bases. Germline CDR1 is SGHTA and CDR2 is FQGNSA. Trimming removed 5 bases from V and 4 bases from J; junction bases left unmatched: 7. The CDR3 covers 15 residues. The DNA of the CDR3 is TGTGCCAGCAGCCCCTCGCGGGGGGCATACAATGAGCAGTTCTTC. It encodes CASSPSRGAYNEQFF.

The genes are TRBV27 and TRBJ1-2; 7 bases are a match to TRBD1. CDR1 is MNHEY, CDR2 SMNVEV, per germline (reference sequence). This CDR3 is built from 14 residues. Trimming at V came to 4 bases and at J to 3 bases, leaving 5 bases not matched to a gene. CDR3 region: CASSYDRADYGYTF. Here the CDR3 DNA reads TGTGCCAGCAGTTATGACAGGGCTGACTATGGCTACACCTTC.

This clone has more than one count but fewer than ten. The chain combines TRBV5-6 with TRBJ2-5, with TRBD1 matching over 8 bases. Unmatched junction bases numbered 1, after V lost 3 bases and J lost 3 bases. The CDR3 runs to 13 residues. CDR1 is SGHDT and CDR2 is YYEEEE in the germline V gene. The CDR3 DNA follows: TGTGCCAGCAGCTCGGGACAGGAAGAGACCCAGTACTTC. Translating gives CASSSGQEETQYF.

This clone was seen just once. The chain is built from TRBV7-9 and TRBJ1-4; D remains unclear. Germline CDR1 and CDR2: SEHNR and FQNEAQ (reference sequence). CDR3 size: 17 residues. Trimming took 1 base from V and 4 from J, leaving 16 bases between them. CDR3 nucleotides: TGTGCCAGCAGCTTAGGACCCGCGGCGGGAGGTAATGAAAAACTGTTTTTT. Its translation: CASSLGPAAGGNEKLFF.

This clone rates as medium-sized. This CDR3 reads CASSLESQGYGNTIYF. The CDR3 DNA is TGTGCCAGCAGCTTAGAGTCGCAGGGGTATGGAAACACCATATATTTT. The chain joins TRBV13 to TRBJ1-3, with D tentatively TRBD1 (6 bases). The CDR3 is 16 amino acids. Germline V lookup: CDR1 PRHDT, CDR2 FYEKMQ (reference sequence). V was cut by 1 base and J by 3 bases, with 13 bases left in between.

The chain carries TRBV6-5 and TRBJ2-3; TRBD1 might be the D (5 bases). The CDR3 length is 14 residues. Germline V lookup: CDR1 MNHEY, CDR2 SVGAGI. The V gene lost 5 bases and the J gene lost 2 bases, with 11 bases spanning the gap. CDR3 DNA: TGTGCCAGCAGTGGGGCTACTTCCACAGATACGCAGTATTTT. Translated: CASSGATSTDTQYF.

The CDR3 protein is CASSQDGGGGFETQYF. CDR3 nucleotide sequence: TGTGCCAGCAGCCAAGATGGCGGCGGGGGGTTTGAGACCCAGTACTTC. This chain joins TRBV4-2 and TRBJ2-5; 8 bases match TRBD2. V dropped 0 bases and J dropped 5; count of bases not matched to a gene: 8. Germline values: CDR1 LGHNA, CDR2 YNFKEQ. CDR3 length: 16 residues.

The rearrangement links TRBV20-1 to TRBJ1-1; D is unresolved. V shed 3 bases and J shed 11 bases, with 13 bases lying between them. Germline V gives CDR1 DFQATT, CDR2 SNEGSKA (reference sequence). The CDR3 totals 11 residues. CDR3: CSARKGIAAFF. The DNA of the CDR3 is TGCAGTGCTAGGAAGGGAATAGCGGCTTTCTTT.

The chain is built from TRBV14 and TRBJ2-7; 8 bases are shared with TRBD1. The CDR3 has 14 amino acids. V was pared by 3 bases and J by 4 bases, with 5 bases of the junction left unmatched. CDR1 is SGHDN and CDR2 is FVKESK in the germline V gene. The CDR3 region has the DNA TGTGCCAGCAGCCAGGGGACAGGCCCTTACGAGCAGTACTTC. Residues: CASSQGTGPYEQYF.

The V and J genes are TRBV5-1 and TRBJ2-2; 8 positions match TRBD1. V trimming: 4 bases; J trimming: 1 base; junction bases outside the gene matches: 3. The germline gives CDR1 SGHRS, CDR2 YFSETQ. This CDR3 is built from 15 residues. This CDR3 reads CASSPGQGNTGELFF. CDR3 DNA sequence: TGCGCCAGCAGCCCCGGACAGGGGAACACCGGGGAGCTGTTTTTT. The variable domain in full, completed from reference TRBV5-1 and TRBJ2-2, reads KAGVTQTPRYLIKTRGQQVTLSCSPISGHRSVSWYQQTPGQGLQFLFEYFSETQRNKGNFPGRFSGRQFSNSRSEMNVSTLELGDSALYLCASSPGQGNTGELFFGEGSRLTVL.

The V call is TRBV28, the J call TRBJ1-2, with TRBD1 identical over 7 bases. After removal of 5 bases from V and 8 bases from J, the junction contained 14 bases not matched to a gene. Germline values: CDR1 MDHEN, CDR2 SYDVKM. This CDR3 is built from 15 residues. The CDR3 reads CASSPPGQVSWGYTF. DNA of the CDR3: TGTGCCAGCAGTCCACCTGGACAGGTTTCTTGGGGCTACACCTTC.

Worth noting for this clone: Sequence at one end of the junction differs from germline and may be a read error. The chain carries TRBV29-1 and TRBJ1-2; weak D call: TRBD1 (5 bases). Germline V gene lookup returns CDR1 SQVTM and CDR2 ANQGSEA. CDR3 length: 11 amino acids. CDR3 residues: CSVAGIRGYPF. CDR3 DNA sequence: TGCAGCGTTGCAGGGATTCGTGGCTACCCCTTC.

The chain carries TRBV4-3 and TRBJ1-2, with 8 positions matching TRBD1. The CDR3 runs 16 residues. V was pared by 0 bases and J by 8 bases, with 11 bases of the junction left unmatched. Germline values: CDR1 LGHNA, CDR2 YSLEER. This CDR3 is CASSQDGGQGVGGYTF. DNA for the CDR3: TGCGCCAGCAGCCAAGATGGAGGACAGGGAGTAGGGGGCTACACCTTC.

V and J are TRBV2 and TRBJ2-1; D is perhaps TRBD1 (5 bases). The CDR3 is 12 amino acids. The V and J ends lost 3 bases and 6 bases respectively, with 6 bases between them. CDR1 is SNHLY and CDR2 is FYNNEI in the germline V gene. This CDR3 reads CASSDRVNEQFF. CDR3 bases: TGTGCCAGCAGTGACAGGGTCAATGAGCAGTTCTTC.

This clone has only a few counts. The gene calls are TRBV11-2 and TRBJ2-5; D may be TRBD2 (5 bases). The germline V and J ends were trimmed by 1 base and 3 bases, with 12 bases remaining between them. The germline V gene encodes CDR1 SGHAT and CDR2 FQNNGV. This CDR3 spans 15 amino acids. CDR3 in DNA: TGTGCCAGCAGCTTAGTATTTTCCGGGGAAGAGACCCAGTACTTC. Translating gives CASSLVFSGEETQYF.

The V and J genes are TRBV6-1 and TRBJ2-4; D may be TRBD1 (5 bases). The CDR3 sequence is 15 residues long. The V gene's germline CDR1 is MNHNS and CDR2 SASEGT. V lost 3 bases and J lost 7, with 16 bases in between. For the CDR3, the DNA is TGTGCCAGCAGTGATAGGTCTCAGGGTCGGAACATTCAGTACTTC. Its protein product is CASSDRSQGRNIQYF.

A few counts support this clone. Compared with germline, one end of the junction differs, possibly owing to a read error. The CDR3: CASSPDRTYGYPF. Here the CDR3 DNA reads TGTGCCAGCTCACCAGACAGAACCTATGGCTACCCCTTC. The J gene is TRBJ1-2, the V gene TRBV18; a possible D gene is TRBD1 (5 bases). This CDR3 spans 13 amino acids. The germline V gene has CDR1 KGHSH and CDR2 LQKENI. The variable domain in full, completed from reference TRBV18 and TRBJ1-2, reads NAGVMQNPRHLVRRRGQEARLRCSPMKGHSHVYWYRQLPEEGLKFMVYLQKENIIDESGMPKERFSAEFPKEGPSILRIQQVVRGDSAAYFCASSPDRTYGYPFGSGTRLTVV.

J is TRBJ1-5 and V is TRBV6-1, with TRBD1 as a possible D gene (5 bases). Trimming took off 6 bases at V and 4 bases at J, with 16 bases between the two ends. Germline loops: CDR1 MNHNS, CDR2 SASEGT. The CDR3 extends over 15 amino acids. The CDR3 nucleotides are TGTGCCAGCAGGGTCACAGGTGACTCGAATCAGCCCCAGCATTTT. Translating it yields CASRVTGDSNQPQHF.

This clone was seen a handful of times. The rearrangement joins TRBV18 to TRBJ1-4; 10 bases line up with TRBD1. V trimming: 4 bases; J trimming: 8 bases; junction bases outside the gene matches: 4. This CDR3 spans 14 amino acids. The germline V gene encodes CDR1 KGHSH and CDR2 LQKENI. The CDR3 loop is CASSRQGAGEKLFF. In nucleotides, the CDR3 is TGTGCCAGCTCACGACAGGGGGCAGGAGAAAAACTGTTTTTT.

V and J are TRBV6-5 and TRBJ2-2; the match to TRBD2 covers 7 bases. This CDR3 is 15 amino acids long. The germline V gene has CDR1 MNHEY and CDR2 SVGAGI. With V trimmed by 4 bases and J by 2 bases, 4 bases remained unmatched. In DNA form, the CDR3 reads TGTGCCAGCAGTTTAAGCGGGGAAAACACCGGGGAGCTGTTTTTT. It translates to CASSLSGENTGELFF.

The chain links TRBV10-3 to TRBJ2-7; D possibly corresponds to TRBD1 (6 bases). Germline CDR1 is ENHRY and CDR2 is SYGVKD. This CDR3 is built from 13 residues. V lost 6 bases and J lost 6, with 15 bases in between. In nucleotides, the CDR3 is TGTGCCATCAGACAGGGTCCGGAATCCGAGCAGTACTTC. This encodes CAIRQGPESEQYF.